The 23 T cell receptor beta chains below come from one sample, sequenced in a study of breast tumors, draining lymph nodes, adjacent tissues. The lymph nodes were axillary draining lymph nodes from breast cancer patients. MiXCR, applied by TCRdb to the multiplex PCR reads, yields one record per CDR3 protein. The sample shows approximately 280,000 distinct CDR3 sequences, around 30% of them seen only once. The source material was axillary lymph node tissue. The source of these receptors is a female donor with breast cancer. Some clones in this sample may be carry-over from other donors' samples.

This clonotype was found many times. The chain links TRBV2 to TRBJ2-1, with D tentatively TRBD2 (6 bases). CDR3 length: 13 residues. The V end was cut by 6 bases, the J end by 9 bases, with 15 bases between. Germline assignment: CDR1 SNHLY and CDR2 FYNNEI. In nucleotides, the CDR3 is TGTGCCAGCAGACTAGCCGTGTTAGGTGAGCAGTTCTTC. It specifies CASRLAVLGEQFF.

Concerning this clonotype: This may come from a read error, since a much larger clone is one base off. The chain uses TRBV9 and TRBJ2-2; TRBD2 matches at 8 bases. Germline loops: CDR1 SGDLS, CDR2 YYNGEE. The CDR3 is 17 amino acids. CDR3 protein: CASSVGVSGKNTGELSF. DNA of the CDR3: TGTGCCAGCAGCGTAGGTGTTAGCGGGAAGAACACCGGGGAGCTGTCTTTT.

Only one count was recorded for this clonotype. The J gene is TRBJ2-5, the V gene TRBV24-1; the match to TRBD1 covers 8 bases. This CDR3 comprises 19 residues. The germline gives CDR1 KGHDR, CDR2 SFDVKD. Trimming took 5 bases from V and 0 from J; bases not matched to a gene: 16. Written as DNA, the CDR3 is TGTGCCACCAGTGGCATCAGGGGGCTCGGGGGCCGTGACCAAGAGACCCAGTACTTC. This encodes CATSGIRGLGGRDQETQYF.

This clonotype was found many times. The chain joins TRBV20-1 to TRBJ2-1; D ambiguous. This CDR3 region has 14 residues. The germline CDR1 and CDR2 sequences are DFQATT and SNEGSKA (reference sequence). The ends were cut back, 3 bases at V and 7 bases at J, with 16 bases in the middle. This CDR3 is CSASFPAAENEQFF. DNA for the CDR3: TGCAGTGCTAGTTTCCCGGCGGCGGAGAATGAGCAGTTCTTC.

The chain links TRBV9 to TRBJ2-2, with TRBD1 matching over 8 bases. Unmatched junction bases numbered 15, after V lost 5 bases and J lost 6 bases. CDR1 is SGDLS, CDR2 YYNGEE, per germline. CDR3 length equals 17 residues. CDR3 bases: TGTGCCAGCAGTGGACTACCCGGGACAGGTCTAGCCGGGGAGCTGTTTTTT. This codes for CASSGLPGTGLAGELFF.

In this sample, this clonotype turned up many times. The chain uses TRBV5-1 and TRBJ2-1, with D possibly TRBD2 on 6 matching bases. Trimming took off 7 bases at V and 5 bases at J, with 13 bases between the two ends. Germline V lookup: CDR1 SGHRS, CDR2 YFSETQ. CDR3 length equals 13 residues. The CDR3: CASELGGNNEQFF. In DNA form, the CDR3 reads TGCGCCAGCGAGTTGGGGGGAAACAATGAGCAGTTCTTC. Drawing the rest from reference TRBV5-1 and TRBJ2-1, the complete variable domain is KAGVTQTPRYLIKTRGQQVTLSCSPISGHRSVSWYQQTPGQGLQFLFEYFSETQRNKGNFPGRFSGRQFSNSRSEMNVSTLELGDSALYLCASELGGNNEQFFGPGTRLTVL.

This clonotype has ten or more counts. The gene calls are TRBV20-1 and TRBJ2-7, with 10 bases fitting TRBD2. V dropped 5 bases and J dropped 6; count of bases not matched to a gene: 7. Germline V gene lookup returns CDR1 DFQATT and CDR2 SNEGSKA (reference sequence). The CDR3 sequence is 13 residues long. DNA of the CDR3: TGCAGTGCTCTTAGCGGGAGGTTGTCCGAGCAGTACTTC. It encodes CSALSGRLSEQYF.

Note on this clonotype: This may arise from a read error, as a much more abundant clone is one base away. This CDR3 reads CASGHGRSNEQFF. The CDR3, as DNA: TGTGCCAGCGGCCACGGGAGGAGCAATGAGCAGTTCTTC. The genes are TRBV7-3 and TRBJ2-1; 7 bases are shared with TRBD2. This CDR3 is built from 13 residues. The trim removed 8 bases at V and 6 bases at J, leaving 7 bases unmatched. Per germline, CDR1 SGHTA and CDR2 FQGTGA.

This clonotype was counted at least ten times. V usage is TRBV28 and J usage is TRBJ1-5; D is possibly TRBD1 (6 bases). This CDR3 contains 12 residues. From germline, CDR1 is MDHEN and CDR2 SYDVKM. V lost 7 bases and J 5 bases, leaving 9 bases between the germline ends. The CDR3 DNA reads TGTGCCAGCAATACAGGGTATCAGCCCCAGCATTTT. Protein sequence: CASNTGYQPQHF.

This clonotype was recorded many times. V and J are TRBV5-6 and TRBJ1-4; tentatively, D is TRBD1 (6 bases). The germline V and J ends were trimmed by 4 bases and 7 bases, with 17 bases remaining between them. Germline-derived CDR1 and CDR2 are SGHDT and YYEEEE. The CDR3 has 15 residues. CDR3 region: CASSVTGTKAEKLFF. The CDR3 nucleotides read TGTGCCAGCAGCGTCACCGGGACAAAGGCTGAAAAACTGTTTTTT.

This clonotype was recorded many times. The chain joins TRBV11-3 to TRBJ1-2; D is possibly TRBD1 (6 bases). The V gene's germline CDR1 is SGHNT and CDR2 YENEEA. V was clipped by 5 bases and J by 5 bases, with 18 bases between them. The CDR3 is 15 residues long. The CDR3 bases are TGTGCCAGCAGCCCTTCAGGGGACCCCCTTTATGGCTACACCTTC. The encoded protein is CASSPSGDPLYGYTF.

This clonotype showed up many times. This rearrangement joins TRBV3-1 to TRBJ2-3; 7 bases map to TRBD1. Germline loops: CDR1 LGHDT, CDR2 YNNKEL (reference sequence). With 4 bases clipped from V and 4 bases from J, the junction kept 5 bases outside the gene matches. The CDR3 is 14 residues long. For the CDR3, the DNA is TGTGCCAGCAGCCTTGGGACAGCGGCAGATACGCAGTATTTT. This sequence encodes CASSLGTAADTQYF.

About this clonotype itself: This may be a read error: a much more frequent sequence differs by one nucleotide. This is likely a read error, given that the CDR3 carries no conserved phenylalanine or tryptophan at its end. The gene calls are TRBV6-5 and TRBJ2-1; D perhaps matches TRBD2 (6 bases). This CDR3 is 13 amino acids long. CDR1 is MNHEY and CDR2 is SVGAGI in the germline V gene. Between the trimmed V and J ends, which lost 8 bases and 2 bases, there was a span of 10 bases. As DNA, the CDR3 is TGTGCCAGCGGGAGGAGTGCCTACAATGAGCAGTTCATC. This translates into CASGRSAYNEQFI.

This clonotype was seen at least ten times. The CDR3 reads CASSAAHRGSQYF. The DNA of the CDR3 is TGTGCCAGCAGCGCTGCTCACAGGGGTTCGCAGTATTTT. The rearrangement uses TRBV9 and TRBJ2-3; 7 positions match TRBD1. V lost 3 bases and J lost 10; bases outside the gene matches: 8. The CDR3 sequence is 13 residues long. CDR1 and CDR2 from the germline V gene are SGDLS and YYNGEE.

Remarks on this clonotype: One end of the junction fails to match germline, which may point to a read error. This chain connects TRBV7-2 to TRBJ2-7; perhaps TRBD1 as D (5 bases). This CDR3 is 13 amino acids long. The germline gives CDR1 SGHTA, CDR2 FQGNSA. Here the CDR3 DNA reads TGTGCCAGCAGCGGTACAGGTACCTACGAGCAACACTTC. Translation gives CASSGTGTYEQHF.

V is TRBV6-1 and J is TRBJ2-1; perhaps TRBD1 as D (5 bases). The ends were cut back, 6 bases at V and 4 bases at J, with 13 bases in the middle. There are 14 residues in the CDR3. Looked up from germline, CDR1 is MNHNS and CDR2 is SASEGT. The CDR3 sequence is CASRWGGRYNEQFF. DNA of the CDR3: TGTGCCAGCAGGTGGGGCGGACGGTACAATGAGCAGTTCTTC.

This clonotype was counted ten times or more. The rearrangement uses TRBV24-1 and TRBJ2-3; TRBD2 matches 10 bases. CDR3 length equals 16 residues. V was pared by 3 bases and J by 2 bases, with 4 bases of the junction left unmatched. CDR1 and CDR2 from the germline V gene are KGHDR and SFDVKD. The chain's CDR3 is CATSDPGLAVTDTQYF. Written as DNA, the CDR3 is TGTGCCACCAGTGATCCCGGACTAGCGGTCACAGATACGCAGTATTTT.

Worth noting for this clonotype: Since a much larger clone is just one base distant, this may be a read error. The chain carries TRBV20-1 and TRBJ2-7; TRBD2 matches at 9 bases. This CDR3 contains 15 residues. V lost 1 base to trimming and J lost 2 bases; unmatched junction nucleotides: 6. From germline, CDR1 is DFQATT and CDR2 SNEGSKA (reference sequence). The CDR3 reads CSARGEREDAYEQYF. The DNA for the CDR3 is TGCAGTGCTAGAGGGGAGCGGGAGGACGCCTACGAGCAGTACTTC.

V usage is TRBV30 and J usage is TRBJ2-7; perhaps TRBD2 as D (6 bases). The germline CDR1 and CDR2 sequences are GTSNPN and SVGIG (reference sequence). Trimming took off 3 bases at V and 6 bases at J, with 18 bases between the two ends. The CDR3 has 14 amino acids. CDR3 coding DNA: TGTGCCTGGAGCGTACTGGCGGGATGGAGCGAGCAGTACTTC. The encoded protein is CAWSVLAGWSEQYF.

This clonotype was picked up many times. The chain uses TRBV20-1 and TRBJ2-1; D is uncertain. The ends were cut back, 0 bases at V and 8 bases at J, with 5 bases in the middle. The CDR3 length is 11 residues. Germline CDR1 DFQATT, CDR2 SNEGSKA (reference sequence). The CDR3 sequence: CSARDPHEQFF. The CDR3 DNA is TGCAGTGCTAGAGATCCACATGAGCAGTTCTTC.

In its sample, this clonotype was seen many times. The CDR3 DNA reads TGCGCCAGCAGCTTGGAAGGCCGATATCAGCCCCAGCATTTT. Its protein is CASSLEGRYQPQHF. This chain links TRBV5-1 with TRBJ1-5; no clear D gene. The CDR3 has 14 residues. CDR1 is SGHRS and CDR2 is YFSETQ in the germline V gene. Trimming stripped 0 bases from V and 5 bases from J, with 9 bases between.

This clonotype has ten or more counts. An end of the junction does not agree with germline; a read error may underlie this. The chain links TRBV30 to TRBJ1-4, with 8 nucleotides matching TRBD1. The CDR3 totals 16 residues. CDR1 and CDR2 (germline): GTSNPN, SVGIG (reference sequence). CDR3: CAWSASWTGSNEKLFF. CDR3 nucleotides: TGTGCCTGGAGTGCTTCTTGGACAGGGTCTAACGAAAAACTGTTTTTT.

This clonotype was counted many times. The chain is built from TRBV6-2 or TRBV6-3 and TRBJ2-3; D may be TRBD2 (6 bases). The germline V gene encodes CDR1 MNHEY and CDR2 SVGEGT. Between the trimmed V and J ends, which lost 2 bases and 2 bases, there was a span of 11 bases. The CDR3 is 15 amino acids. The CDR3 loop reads CASSYGGGITDTQYF. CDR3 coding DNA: TGTGCCAGCAGTTACGGCGGAGGGATCACAGATACGCAGTATTTT.